Each of the 5 T cell receptor beta chains below was sequenced from the same sample in a study of T cell responses to AZD1222 COVID-19 vaccine. Method: immunoSEQ multiplex PCR; TCRdb's copy keeps in-frame clones and lacks some. The repertoire has 200,000 to 250,000 clones, 90% to 95% of them found once; the top ten carry about 1%. The input for sequencing was peripheral blood, taken on day 0 of MenACWY control vaccination. Receptors originate from an adult in good health.

The V and J genes are TRBV6-5 and TRBJ2-1, with D maybe TRBD1 (5 bases). This CDR3 region has 12 residues. V was cut by 8 bases and J by 5 bases, with 10 bases left in between. Germline CDR1 MNHEY, CDR2 SVGAGI. The CDR3 DNA follows: TGTGCCAGCCGGTACAGGCACAATGAGCAGTTCTTC. Translation gives CASRYRHNEQFF.

This chain uses TRBV9 with TRBJ2-5; D assignment may be TRBD1 or TRBD2 (5 bases each). The CDR3 consists of 13 residues. From germline, CDR1 is SGDLS and CDR2 YYNGEE. Trimming left V 0 bases short and J 6 bases short, with 9 bases between. For the CDR3, the DNA is TGTGCCAGCAGCGTAGACCGGGGCCAGACCCAGTACTTC. Its protein product is CASSVDRGQTQYF.

In this sample, this clone turned up once. The rearrangement links TRBV9 to TRBJ2-1, with 7 bases matching TRBD1. After removal of 3 bases from V and 0 bases from J, the junction contained 6 bases not matched to a gene. Per germline, CDR1 SGDLS and CDR2 YYNGEE. The CDR3 is 16 residues long. The CDR3 here is CASSADRVSSYNEQFF. In nucleotides, the CDR3 is TGTGCCAGCAGCGCCGACAGGGTGAGCTCCTACAATGAGCAGTTCTTC.

The chain couples TRBV6-2 or TRBV6-3 to TRBJ1-4; D remains ambiguous. Germline V gives CDR1 MNHEY, CDR2 SVGEGT. Trimming shortened V by 6 bases and J by 7 bases, and 9 bases separated the two germline ends. The CDR3 covers 12 residues. In DNA, the CDR3 is TGTGCCAGCAGCCTCGCGGGTGAAAAACTGTTTTTT. Protein product: CASSLAGEKLFF.

This clone showed up just a few times. Other DNA sequences from this sample encode an identical CDR3 as well. The chain employs TRBV6-1 and TRBJ1-1; D may be TRBD1 (6 bases). The CDR3 covers 14 residues. Per the germline V gene, CDR1 is MNHNS and CDR2 is SASEGT. V lost 3 bases, J lost 2 bases, and 10 bases lay in between. The CDR3 region has the DNA TGTGCCAGCAGTGATGGGACATCTAACACTGAAGCTTTCTTT. Its protein is CASSDGTSNTEAFF.